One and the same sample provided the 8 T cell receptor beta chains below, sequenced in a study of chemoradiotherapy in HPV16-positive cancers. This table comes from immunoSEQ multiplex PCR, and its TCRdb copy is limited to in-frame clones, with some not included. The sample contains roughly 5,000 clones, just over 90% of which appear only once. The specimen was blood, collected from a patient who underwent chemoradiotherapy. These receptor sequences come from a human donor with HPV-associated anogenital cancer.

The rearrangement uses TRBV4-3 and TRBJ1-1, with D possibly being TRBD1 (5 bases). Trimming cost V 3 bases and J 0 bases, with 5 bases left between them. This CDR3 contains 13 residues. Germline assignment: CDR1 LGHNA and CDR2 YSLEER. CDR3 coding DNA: TGCGCCAGCAGCCAGGACATGAACACTGAAGCTTTCTTT. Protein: CASSQDMNTEAFF.

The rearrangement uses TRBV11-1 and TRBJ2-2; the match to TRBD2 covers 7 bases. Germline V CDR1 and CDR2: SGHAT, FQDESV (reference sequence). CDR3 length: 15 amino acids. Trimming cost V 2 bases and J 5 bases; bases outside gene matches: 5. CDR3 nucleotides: TGTGCCAGCAGCTTATCGCGGCGGGAGACCGGGGAGCTGTTTTTT. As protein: CASSLSRRETGELFF.

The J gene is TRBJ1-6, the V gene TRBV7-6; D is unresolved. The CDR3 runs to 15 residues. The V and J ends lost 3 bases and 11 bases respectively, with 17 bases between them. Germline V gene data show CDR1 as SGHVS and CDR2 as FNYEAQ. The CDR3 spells CASSLGRANGPPLHF. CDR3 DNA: TGTGCCAGCAGCTTGGGTCGAGCCAATGGTCCACCCCTCCACTTT.

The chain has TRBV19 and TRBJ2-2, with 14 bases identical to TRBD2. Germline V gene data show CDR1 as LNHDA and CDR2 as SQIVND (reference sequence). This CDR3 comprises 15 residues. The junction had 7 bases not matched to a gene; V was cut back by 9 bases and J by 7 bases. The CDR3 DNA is TGTGCCAGCCGGACTAGCGGGAGGTGGGGCGGGGAGCTGTTTTTT. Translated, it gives CASRTSGRWGGELFF.

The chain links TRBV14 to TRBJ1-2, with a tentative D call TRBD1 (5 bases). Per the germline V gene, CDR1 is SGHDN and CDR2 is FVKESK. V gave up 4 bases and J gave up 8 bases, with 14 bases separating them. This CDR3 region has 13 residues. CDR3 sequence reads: CASSPLGEVGYTF. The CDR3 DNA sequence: TGTGCCAGCAGCCCCCTAGGGGAGGTGGGCTACACCTTC. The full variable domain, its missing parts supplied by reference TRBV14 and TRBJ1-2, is EAGVTQFPSHSVIEKGQTVTLRCDPISGHDNLYWYRRVMGKEIKFLLHFVKESKQDESGMPNNRFLAERTGGTYSTLKVQPAELEDSGVYFCASSPLGEVGYTFGSGTRLTVV.

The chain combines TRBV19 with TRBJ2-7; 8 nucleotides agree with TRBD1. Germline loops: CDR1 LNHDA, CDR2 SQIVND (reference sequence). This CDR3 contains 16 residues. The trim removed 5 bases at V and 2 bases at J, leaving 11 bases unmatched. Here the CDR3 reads CASSSRTGNIPYEQYF. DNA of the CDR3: TGTGCCAGTAGTTCAAGGACAGGGAATATTCCCTACGAGCAGTACTTC.

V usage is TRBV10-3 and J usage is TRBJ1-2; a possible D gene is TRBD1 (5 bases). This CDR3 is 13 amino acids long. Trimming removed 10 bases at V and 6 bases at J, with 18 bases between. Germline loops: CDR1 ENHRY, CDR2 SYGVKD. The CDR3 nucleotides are TGTGCCACGCTGGGCCCAGGGACGGATGGCTACACCTTC. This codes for CATLGPGTDGYTF.

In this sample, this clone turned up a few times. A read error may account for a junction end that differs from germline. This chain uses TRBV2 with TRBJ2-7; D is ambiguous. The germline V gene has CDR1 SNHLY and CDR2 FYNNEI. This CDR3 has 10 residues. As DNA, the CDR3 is TGTGCCAGCGGTGAATACGAGCAGTACTTC. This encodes CASGEYEQYF. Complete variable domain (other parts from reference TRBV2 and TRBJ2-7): EPEVTQTPSHQVTQMGQEVILRCVPISNHLYFYWYRQILGQKVEFLVSFYNNEISEKSEIFDDQFSVERPDGSNFTLKIRSTKLEDSAMYFCASGEYEQYFGPGTRLTVT.